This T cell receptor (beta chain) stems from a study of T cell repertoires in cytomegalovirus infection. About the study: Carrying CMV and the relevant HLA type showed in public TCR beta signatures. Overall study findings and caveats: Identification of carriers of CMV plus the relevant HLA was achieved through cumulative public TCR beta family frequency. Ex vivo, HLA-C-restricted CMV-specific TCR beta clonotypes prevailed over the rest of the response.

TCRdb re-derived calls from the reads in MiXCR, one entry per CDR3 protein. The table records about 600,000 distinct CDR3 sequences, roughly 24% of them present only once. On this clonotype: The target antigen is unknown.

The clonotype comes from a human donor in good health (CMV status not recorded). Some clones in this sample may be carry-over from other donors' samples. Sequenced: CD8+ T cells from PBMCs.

The CDR3 loop is CSARDPRINEKLFF. The CDR3 DNA sequence: TGCAGTGCTAGAGACCCCCGGATCAATGAAAAACTGTTTTTT. J is TRBJ1-4 and V is TRBV20-1, with no clear D. Germline V gives CDR1 DFQATT, CDR2 SNEGSKA (reference sequence). V was pared by 0 bases and J by 5 bases, with 10 bases between. CDR3 length: 14 amino acids.